This section outlines one T cell receptor beta chain sequence together with its context. Its antigen is still unknown. Under the authors' procedure: ImmunoSEQ output lacked quality scores and full-length reads, limiting matched filtering. The method was immunoSEQ multiplex PCR; TCRdb's version includes in-frame clones alone and lacks a portion of them. V, J and clone size reflect that table, while D and trimming were determined from the DNA. The sample has about 1,500,000 clones; more than 95% are singletons. The sample belongs to a study of shared clonotypes between healthy human individuals. The germline gives CDR1 MGHDK, CDR2 SYGVNS. This CDR3 region has 12 residues. Notes on the study in general: Memory subsets generally showed lower estimated richness than naive subsets. Relative to their counterparts shared across all four donors, non-shared clonotypes exhibited diminished generation probabilities. Some naive CD4 clonotypes, 5% to 5.5%, turned up in common across a handful of donors.

V and J are TRBV25-1 and TRBJ2-3, with D uncertain. The sequenced sample was naive CD4+ T cells sorted from blood. Subset in this sample: CD45RA+ positively selected. The clonotype originates from a man aged 25 to 45 in good health. Here the CDR3 reads CAYSTLTDTQYF. The CDR3 nucleotides are TGTGCTTATAGTACCCTCACAGATACGCAGTATTTT.